This T cell receptor (beta chain) derives from a study of CD8 T cells in ankylosing spondylitis. Germline trimming cut 6 bases from V and 8 bases from J; bases unmatched to any gene: 9. The length of the CDR3 is 14 residues. This clonotype has more than one count but fewer than ten. Antigen: not known. General study points: Among TCR beta sequences, a motif of about 8 highly homologous variants appeared characteristic of ankylosing spondylitis blood.

Generation of TCR beta libraries employed quantitative 5'-RACE incorporating molecular barcodes. TCRdb ran MiXCR on the 5' RACE reads and lists one entry per CDR3 protein. Among hundreds of thousands of distinct CDR3 sequences listed, roughly 18% were seen once. The receptor was isolated from a male donor with ankylosing spondylitis. V usage is TRBV12-3 or TRBV12-4 and J usage is TRBJ2-1; 8 bases agree with TRBD1. The specimen was blood, either unsorted or a sorted T cell fraction (not recorded which). The DNA for the CDR3 is TGTGCCAGCAGCCTGGACAGGGAACTCGATGAGCAGTTCTTC. This translates into CASSLDRELDEQFF.